These T cell receptor beta chains were read from a single sample in a study of OX40 agonist ivuxolimab in advanced cancers. Profiled with immunoSEQ multiplex PCR; TCRdb holds only in-frame clones, not every one. The sample shows 21,000 or so clones, approximately 80% of them seen only once. This specimen consisted of CD4+ or CD8+ T cells sorted from blood, obtained in a trial of the OX40 agonist ivuxolimab. Source of these receptors: an adult with an advanced solid tumor such as melanoma, head and neck, liver or kidney cancer. Each CDR3 is given with its conserved first and last residue. The order of the fields is clone size, V gene, J gene, D gene, CDR3 protein, CDR3 DNA. The D gene is left open where the match is weak. The size field is filled for only some rows; it gives once, few, many or a size class.

NA	TRBV11-2	TRBJ2-2	TRBD2	CASSLLGTSGGELFF	TGTGCCAGCAGCTTGCTTGGGACTAGTGGCGGGGAGCTGTTTTTT
NA	TRBV18	TRBJ2-1	TRBD2	CASSLPPNLAGADEQFF	TGTGCCAGCTCACTCCCACCGAATTTAGCGGGAGCGGATGAGCAGTTCTTC
NA	TRBV30	TRBJ2-5	TRBD1	CAWSHGTAYQETQYF	TGTGCCTGGAGTCACGGGACAGCCTACCAAGAGACCCAGTACTTC
NA	TRBV5-6	TRBJ1-2	NA	CASSLVADSYGYTF	TGTGCCAGCAGCTTGGTTGCGGACTCCTATGGCTACACCTTC
NA	TRBV28	TRBJ1-3	NA	CASSLQGSGNTIYF	TGTGCCAGCAGTTTACAGGGATCTGGAAACACCATATATTTT
NA	TRBV10-3	TRBJ1-2	NA	CAISDPTGGYYGYTF	TGTGCCATCAGTGACCCGACCGGGGGATACTATGGCTACACCTTC
NA	TRBV11-2	TRBJ2-2	TRBD2	CASRRSGREFMNTGELFF	TGTGCCAGCAGACGATCGGGGCGGGAGTTTATGAACACCGGGGAGCTGTTTTTT
NA	TRBV9	TRBJ1-3	NA	CASSVDGRASGNTIYF	TGTGCCAGCAGCGTAGATGGCAGGGCGAGTGGAAACACCATATATTTT
NA	TRBV2	TRBJ2-1	TRBD2	CASGETSGASYNEQFF	TGTGCCAGCGGTGAGACTAGCGGGGCCTCCTACAATGAGCAGTTCTTC
NA	TRBV11-3	TRBJ2-7	TRBD2	CASSPWTSGTSYEQYF	TGTGCCAGCAGCCCCTGGACTAGCGGGACCTCCTACGAGCAGTACTTC
once	TRBV4-1	TRBJ2-7	NA	CASSQARAGAYEQYF	TGCGCCAGCAGCCAAGCGCGGGCCGGAGCCTACGAGCAGTACTTC
NA	TRBV11-2	TRBJ2-7	TRBD1	CASSQTGGGTYKQYF	TGTGCCAGCAGCCAAACAGGGGGCGGCACCTACAAGCAGTACTTC
NA	TRBV14	TRBJ2-7	TRBD2	CASSPTSGRAYEQYF	TGTGCCAGCAGCCCTACTAGCGGGAGGGCCTACGAGCAGTACTTC
NA	TRBV29-1	TRBJ2-1	TRBD2	CSVEDLEAGVLNEQFF	TGCAGCGTTGAAGATCTAGAGGCGGGAGTTCTGAATGAGCAGTTCTTC
NA	TRBV28	TRBJ1-5	TRBD1	CASSLVTGRDNQPQHF	TGTGCCAGCAGTTTGGTGACAGGGCGAGACAATCAGCCCCAGCATTTT
once	TRBV15	TRBJ2-6	NA	CATSGERAGANVLTF	TGTGCCACCAGCGGCGAAAGGGCGGGGGCCAACGTCCTGACTTTC
few	TRBV6-6	TRBJ1-1	NA	CASSTGTGLNTEAFF	TGTGCCAGCAGTACCGGCACAGGGTTGAACACTGAAGCTTTCTTT
NA	TRBV30	TRBJ2-7	NA	CAWSTGYGSYEQYF	TGTGCCTGGAGCACGGGGTACGGGTCCTACGAGCAGTACTTC
NA	TRBV7-9	TRBJ2-1	TRBD2	CASSTSSGREGYNEQFF	TGTGCCAGCAGTACTTCTAGCGGGAGGGAAGGTTACAATGAGCAGTTCTTC
NA	TRBV6-4	TRBJ2-2	NA	CASSDSSTGELFF	TGTGCCAGCAGTGACTCTAGCACCGGGGAGCTGTTTTTT
NA	TRBV5-1	TRBJ2-7	NA	CASSLVGGSSYEQYF	TGCGCCAGCAGCTTGGTGGGGGGCTCGTCCTACGAGCAGTACTTC
NA	TRBV29-1	TRBJ1-2	NA	CSAIRGEGDGYTF	TGCAGCGCAATTAGGGGGGAAGGCGATGGCTACACCTTC
NA	TRBV28	TRBJ2-7	NA	CASSLSGSRDEQYF	TGTGCCAGCAGTTTAAGTGGGAGTAGAGACGAGCAGTACTTC
NA	TRBV11-3	TRBJ2-5	NA	CASSLVGDPETQYF	TGTGCCAGCAGCTTAGTGGGGGACCCAGAGACCCAGTACTTC
NA	TRBV27	TRBJ1-2	TRBD1	CASRPLHRDRGDDGYTF	TGTGCCAGCAGGCCCCTCCATCGGGACAGGGGCGACGATGGCTACACCTTC
NA	TRBV5-4	TRBJ2-5	NA	CASSSLGERGQYF	TGTGCCAGCAGCTCCTTGGGCGAGAGGGGCCAGTACTTC
NA	TRBV5-6	TRBJ1-1	NA	CASSPAFSEAFF	TGTGCCAGCAGCCCAGCCTTCTCCGAGGCTTTCTTT
NA	TRBV29-1	TRBJ2-5	TRBD1	CSVAGGTSETQYF	TGCAGCGTCGCAGGGGGCACGAGTGAGACCCAGTACTTC
few	TRBV5-4	TRBJ1-1	NA	CASRTGGKAEAFF	TGTGCCAGCAGGACAGGAGGCAAGGCTGAAGCTTTCTTT
NA	TRBV5-1	TRBJ2-3	NA	CASSLVAPFTDTQYF	TGCGCCAGCAGCTTGGTAGCCCCTTTCACAGATACGCAGTATTTT
NA	TRBV5-1	TRBJ1-1	NA	CASSGRGYTEAFF	TGCGCCAGCAGCGGAAGGGGATATACTGAAGCTTTCTTT
NA	TRBV4-1	TRBJ1-2	NA	CASSQGPRAISYGYTF	TGCGCCAGCAGCCAAGGCCCCAGGGCTATAAGCTATGGCTACACCTTC
NA	TRBV11-3	TRBJ2-7	TRBD2	CASSPGGREYEQYF	TGTGCCAGCAGCCCGGGAGGGAGGGAATACGAGCAGTACTTC
NA	TRBV4-1	TRBJ2-1	NA	CASSPSFNEQFF	TGCGCCAGCAGCCCAAGTTTCAATGAGCAGTTCTTC
NA	TRBV13	TRBJ2-5	TRBD2	CASNQASGRASEETQYF	TGTGCCAGCAACCAGGCTAGCGGGAGGGCGTCCGAAGAGACCCAGTACTTC
NA	TRBV5-6	TRBJ2-7	NA	CASSLVGGGEQYF	TGTGCCAGCAGCTTGGTAGGGGGGGGCGAGCAGTACTTC
NA	TRBV19	TRBJ2-1	NA	CASSISGSYNEQFF	TGTGCCAGTAGTATCAGTGGGTCCTACAATGAGCAGTTCTTC
NA	TRBV4-1	TRBJ1-2	TRBD1	CASSPTTGDGYGYTF	TGCGCCAGCAGCCCCACGACAGGGGATGGATATGGCTACACCTTC
NA	TRBV7-9	TRBJ2-7	NA	CASSPGRGKTYEQYF	TGTGCCAGCAGCCCAGGACGGGGCAAAACCTACGAGCAGTACTTC
NA	TRBV5-1	TRBJ2-1	NA	CASSYPGPYNEQFF	TGCGCCAGCAGCTACCCGGGACCCTACAATGAGCAGTTCTTC
NA	TRBV6-1	TRBJ2-5	NA	CASSDAGVETQYF	TGTGCCAGCAGTGATGCAGGGGTGGAGACCCAGTACTTC
NA	TRBV9	TRBJ2-2	NA	CASSVSPGELFF	TGTGCCAGCAGCGTGAGCCCCGGGGAGCTGTTTTTT
NA	TRBV27	TRBJ1-1	NA	CASREMTGSTAFF	TGTGCCAGCAGGGAAATGACAGGCTCGACGGCTTTCTTT
NA	TRBV11-2	TRBJ2-7	NA	CASSLASGGPSYEQYF	TGTGCCAGCAGCTTAGCTTCCGGGGGGCCCTCCTACGAGCAGTACTTC
NA	TRBV14	TRBJ2-1	TRBD2	CASSQEELAGAYNEQFF	TGTGCCAGCAGCCAAGAGGAACTAGCGGGAGCCTACAATGAGCAGTTCTTC
NA	TRBV9	TRBJ2-1	TRBD1	CASSAVGGALSNEQFF	TGTGCCAGCAGCGCCGTAGGGGGCGCGTTGAGCAATGAGCAGTTCTTC
NA	TRBV4-1	TRBJ2-7	NA	CASSPQAGSSYEQYF	TGCGCCAGCAGTCCACAGGCCGGGAGCTCCTACGAGCAGTACTTC
NA	TRBV4-1	TRBJ1-1	NA	CASSQDFEGNTEAFF	TGCGCCAGCAGCCAAGATTTCGAAGGGAACACTGAAGCTTTCTTT